The clone carrying this T cell receptor beta chain showed up just a few times. Its specificity is not known. The second PCR ran about 6 to 12 cycles with a sample-barcoded 5' primer and J-beta primers. TCRdb used MiXCR to reprocess the 5' RACE reads, holding one entry per CDR3 protein. Among over a million distinct CDR3 sequences listed, about 25% were seen once. CDR1 is MNHEY, CDR2 SVGEGT, per germline. This CDR3 is 17 amino acids long. V lost 4 bases and J lost 0, with 16 bases in between. This sample is drawn from a study of blood T cells in healthy people across ages. Study-wide results and limits: Older age coincided with a roughly linear decline in TCR beta diversity per million T cells.

The same data also went into a second study, on T cells of mothers and their children. That report adds: cDNA was synthesized from all extracted RNA at approximately 1.5 ug per reaction.

This receptor was taken from a girl aged 2 to 9 in good health. What was sequenced was blood. The genes are TRBV6-2 or TRBV6-3 and TRBJ2-1; D is unclear. The chain's CDR3 is CASSWSSRLGSYNEQFF. DNA of the CDR3: TGTGCCAGCAGTTGGTCTAGTCGGCTCGGCTCCTACAATGAGCAGTTCTTC.